This T cell receptor (beta chain) was observed in a study of blood T cell repertoires in COVID-19. Study-level background: Specimens from acute and convalescent COVID-19 originated in the United States, Italy and Spain. PBMCs, B-cell-depleted T cells, or T cells provided the cDNA or gDNA that made up the material.

This clone was detected once. In the authors' methods: Amplification with reference gene primers provided the estimates of nucleated cell counts. The table came from immunoSEQ multiplex PCR; TCRdb's copy has only in-frame clones and leaves some out. From that table come the V and J calls and clone size; the DNA was used to work out D and trimming. The repertoire has about 55,000 clones, 73% of them found once; the top ten carry 14%. Trimming removed 1 base at V and 2 bases at J, with 5 bases between. CDR1 is LGHDT and CDR2 is YNNKEL in the germline V gene (reference sequence). The CDR3 consists of 13 residues.

The specimen was peripheral blood. The genes are TRBV3-1 (or the pseudogene TRBV3-2) and TRBJ2-5; D is undetermined. The receptor was isolated from a woman in her seventies with acute or convalescent COVID-19. CDR3 sequence reads: CASSQGSQETQYF. The CDR3 DNA is TGTGCCAGCAGCCAAGGCAGTCAAGAGACCCAGTACTTC.